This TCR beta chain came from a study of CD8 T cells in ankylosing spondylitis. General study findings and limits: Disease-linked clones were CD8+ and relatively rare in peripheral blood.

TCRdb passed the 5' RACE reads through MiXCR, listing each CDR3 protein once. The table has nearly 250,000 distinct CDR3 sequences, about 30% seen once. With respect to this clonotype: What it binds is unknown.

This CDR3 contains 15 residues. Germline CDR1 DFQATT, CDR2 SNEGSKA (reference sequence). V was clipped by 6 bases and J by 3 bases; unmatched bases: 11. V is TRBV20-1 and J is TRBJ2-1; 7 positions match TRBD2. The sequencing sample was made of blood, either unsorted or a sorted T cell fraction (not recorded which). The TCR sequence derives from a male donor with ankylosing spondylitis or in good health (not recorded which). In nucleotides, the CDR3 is TGCAGTGCCGAAGGGGCGGGGGTTAACTACAATGAGCAGTTCTTC. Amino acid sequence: CSAEGAGVNYNEQFF.